A selection of T cell receptor beta chains follows, all from one sample in a study of T cell repertoires in cytomegalovirus infection. In TCRdb, the reads were re-called with MiXCR into one record per CDR3 protein. In the table there are approximately 290,000 distinct CDR3 sequences, roughly 24% of which are singletons. Sequencing was performed on PBMCs. All receptors derive from a human donor in good health (CMV status not recorded). Some clones in this sample may be carry-over from other donors' samples. The conserved cysteine and the conserved F or W are not part of the CDR3 here. Clone size is stated in some rows and not others, as once, few, many or a class when expanded.

j_gene	v_gene	abundance	CDR3aa
TRBJ2-1	TRBV11-2	few	ASSLGSGRNEQF
TRBJ1-2	TRBV11-2	-	ASSLSYGQLYGYT
TRBJ2-1	TRBV7-2	-	ASSSSGRSRNEQF
TRBJ2-7	TRBV7-3	many	ASSQTGNRGLQY
TRBJ2-1	TRBV9	-	ASSADGLAGLYNEQF
TRBJ2-1	TRBV28	-	ASSFQWSGEQF
TRBJ2-1	TRBV27	few	ASSLTSGRAYEQF
TRBJ1-6	TRBV11-2	few	ASRGIDSSPLH
TRBJ1-5	TRBV2	-	ASSWGSTSNQPQH
TRBJ2-5	TRBV7-2	many	ASSSMTGLKETQY
TRBJ2-5	TRBV27	few	ASTETQY
TRBJ2-7	TRBV7-9	many	ASSRTGGGYEQY
TRBJ2-7	TRBV7-9	-	ASSPRSNRIGEQY
TRBJ2-7	TRBV23-1	-	ASSQSSPTRSTYEQY
TRBJ1-3	TRBV12-3/TRBV12-4	few	ASSPTVTGNTIY
TRBJ2-2	TRBV7-3	-	ASSPGLGTGELF
TRBJ2-7	TRBV7-2	many	ASSPTYLQSYEQY
TRBJ2-7	TRBV24-1	many	ATSDWEDEQY
TRBJ2-7	TRBV20-1	few	SATNAIGVSYEQY
TRBJ2-7	TRBV20-1	-	SASPPAGWGAYEQY
TRBJ2-1	TRBV6-2/TRBV6-3	few	ASSYGTAQENEQF
TRBJ2-1	TRBV18	-	ASQALASHEQF
TRBJ2-7	TRBV28	few	ASSPSVRQSSYEQY
TRBJ1-1	TRBV28	-	ASSLPGVMNTEAF
TRBJ2-7	TRBV27	few	ASKRAGTSYEQY
TRBJ1-2	TRBV28	-	ASSPTSLYGYT
TRBJ1-2	TRBV7-2	many	ASSSPMLPWRYT
TRBJ2-1	TRBV7-2	many	ASSLNRGQSSYNEQF
TRBJ2-1	TRBV4-1	-	ASSATGTGSYEQF
TRBJ1-5	TRBV28	few	ASSSTLSGVGQPQH
TRBJ2-5	TRBV7-9	many	ASSLAHSQETQY
TRBJ2-1	TRBV5-4	few	ASSFVAGGAGIHEQF